This TCR beta chain was retrieved from a study of naive and memory T cell subsets. For this clonotype: The antigen is undetermined.

Two oligonucleotides, mixed equimolar, formed the beta constant-region primer covering TRBC1 and TRBC2. One entry per CDR3 protein, called by TCRdb with MiXCR from the UMI-ligation and nested PCR reads. The table includes some 150,000 distinct CDR3 sequences, over 15% detected once. The germline V gene encodes CDR1 LNHNV and CDR2 YYDKDF (reference sequence). V lost 2 bases to trimming and J lost 2 bases, with 18 bases between them. The CDR3 loop spans 17 amino acids. Study results and limitations: Naive repertoires, especially CD8, held a few larger clonotypes, possibly memory cells re-expressing CD45RA.

This sequence was found in a human donor in good health. The chain recombines TRBV15 with TRBJ2-5; no reliable D call. Sequencing was performed on naive CD4+ T cells from blood. The CDR3 coding sequence is TGTGCCACCAGCAGACGACCAGCAGGCAACACTCAAGAGACCCAGTACTTC. Translated, it gives CATSRRPAGNTQETQYF.